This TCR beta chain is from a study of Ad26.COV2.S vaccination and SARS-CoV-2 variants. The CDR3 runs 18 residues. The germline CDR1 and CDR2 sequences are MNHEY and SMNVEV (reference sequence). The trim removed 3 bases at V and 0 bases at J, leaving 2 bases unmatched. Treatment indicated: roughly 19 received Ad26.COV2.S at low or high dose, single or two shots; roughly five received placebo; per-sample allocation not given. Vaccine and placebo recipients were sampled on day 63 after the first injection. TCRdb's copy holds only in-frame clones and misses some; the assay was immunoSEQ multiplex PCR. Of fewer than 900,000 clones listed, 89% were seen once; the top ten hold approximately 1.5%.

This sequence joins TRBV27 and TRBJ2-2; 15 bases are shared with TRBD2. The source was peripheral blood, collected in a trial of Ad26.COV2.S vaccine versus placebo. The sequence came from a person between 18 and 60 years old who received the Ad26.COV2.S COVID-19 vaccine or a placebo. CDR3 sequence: CASSFGTSGGTNTGELFF. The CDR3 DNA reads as TGTGCCAGCAGTTTTGGGACTAGCGGGGGGACGAACACCGGGGAGCTGTTTTTT.